These T cell receptor beta chains were read from a single sample in a study of T cells in Graves' hyperthyroidism and ophthalmopathy. MiXCR, run by TCRdb on the multiplex PCR reads, gives a single entry per CDR3 protein. Seen here are under 400,000 distinct CDR3 sequences, over 11% observed once, and the top ten hold 9.5% to 12%. Material: blood. These receptors originate from a woman aged 60 to 75 with Graves' hyperthyroidism. CDR3s include the opening cysteine and the closing phenylalanine or tryptophan. The D gene is left open where the match is weak. For some rows the clone size is stated as once, few or many, or as a class when expanded; others skip it.

j_call	d_call	clone_size	v_call	cdr3_nt	cdr3_aa
TRBJ2-1	TRBD1	many	TRBV5-8	TGTGCCAGCAGCTTGGGGTGGCCTGCGACAGGGTACAATGAGCAGTTCTTC	CASSLGWPATGYNEQFF
TRBJ1-6	-	many	TRBV12-3/TRBV12-4	TGTGCCAGTTCAGGGACAAGGGATTCACCCCTCCACTTT	CASSGTRDSPLHF
TRBJ1-1	-	many	TRBV20-1	TGCAGTGCTAGAGATTCGTCAGGGCTTGCTGAAGCTTTCTTT	CSARDSSGLAEAFF
TRBJ2-7	-	many	TRBV15	TGTGCCACCAGCGCCCAAGGTTACGAGCAGTACTTC	CATSAQGYEQYF
TRBJ2-3	-	many	TRBV6-1	TGTGCCAGCAGTTATGCTGATACGCAGTATTTT	CASSYADTQYF
TRBJ2-7	TRBD1	many	TRBV30	TGTGCCTGGCAACGATCTCTCGGGACAGGCTCCTACGAGCAGTACTTC	CAWQRSLGTGSYEQYF
TRBJ1-5	-	many	TRBV20-1	TGCAGTGCTAGGAGGGGGGACATCAATCAGCCCCAGCATTTT	CSARRGDINQPQHF
TRBJ2-3	TRBD1	many	TRBV6-2/TRBV6-3	TGTGCCAGCAGTGGCATAGACAGGGTTGTTACAGATACGCAGTATTTT	CASSGIDRVVTDTQYF
TRBJ1-2	TRBD1	many	TRBV16	TGTGCCAGCAGCCAATCTACGACAGGGGGCAATGGCTACACCTTC	CASSQSTTGGNGYTF
TRBJ1-2	TRBD1	many	TRBV5-1	TGCGCCAGCAAGCTTGGTGGGACAGGGGATGATGGCTACACCTTC	CASKLGGTGDDGYTF
TRBJ1-5	-	many	TRBV7-9	TGTGCCAGCAGCACGGACACCGATCAGCCCCAGCATTTT	CASSTDTDQPQHF
TRBJ1-4	-	-	TRBV24-1	TGTGCCACCAGTGATAGCGTGTCCGAAAAACTGTTTTTT	CATSDSVSEKLFF
TRBJ2-7	TRBD2	few	TRBV19	TGTGCCAGTAGTATCTTCCTAGCGGGAGGGTACGAGCAGTACTTC	CASSIFLAGGYEQYF
TRBJ2-7	-	-	TRBV27	TGTGCCAGCCGGAAGGACAGCTCCTACGAGCAGTACTTC	CASRKDSSYEQYF
TRBJ2-7	TRBD1	-	TRBV5-8	TGTGCCAGCAGCTTACCGGACAGGGGCGACGAGCAGTACTTC	CASSLPDRGDEQYF
TRBJ2-7	-	many	TRBV5-1	TGCGCCAGCAGCCAGACAGGTCCCGAGCAGTACTTC	CASSQTGPEQYF
TRBJ1-2	-	many	TRBV30	TGTGCCTGGAGTGTTAATGGAAATGGCTACACCTTC	CAWSVNGNGYTF
TRBJ1-3	TRBD1	few	TRBV2	TGTGCCAGCAGTGAAGCCGTAAGACAGGGCAGAAACACCATATATTTT	CASSEAVRQGRNTIYF
TRBJ2-1	-	many	TRBV11-3	TGTGCCAGCAAATCAATTACCAGGACAGACAATGAGCAGTTCTTC	CASKSITRTDNEQFF
TRBJ2-5	-	many	TRBV6-6	TGTGCCAGCAGTTACTCGGGGACCCCCGGGTTGGAGACCCAGTACTTC	CASSYSGTPGLETQYF
TRBJ2-1	TRBD2	-	TRBV12-3/TRBV12-4	TGTGCCAGCAGTTTGCGGGGGGCATCCTTCAATGAGCAGTTCTTC	CASSLRGASFNEQFF
TRBJ1-6	-	medium-sized	TRBV18	TGTGCCAGCTCACCCGGGTTAAGTTCACCCCTCCACTTT	CASSPGLSSPLHF
TRBJ1-1	-	many	TRBV12-3/TRBV12-4	TGTGCCAGCAGTTTTTTGGGGGGGGACACTGAAGCTTTCTTT	CASSFLGGDTEAFF
TRBJ2-7	TRBD2	few	TRBV20-1	TGCAGTGCTAGAGTCCCCTCTAGCGGCTACGAGCAGTACTTC	CSARVPSSGYEQYF
TRBJ2-1	-	many	TRBV12-5	TGTGCTAGTGGTTCGGCGGCACTAGGGGGGGCCTACAATGAGCAGTTCTTC	CASGSAALGGAYNEQFF
TRBJ2-7	-	-	TRBV5-1	TGCGCCAGCAGCTTGGGTGCGGCACGGGGTGGATACGAGCAGTACTTC	CASSLGAARGGYEQYF
TRBJ2-3	TRBD2	many	TRBV10-3	TGTGCCATCAGTGGAACTAGCGGAAGCACAGATACGCAGTATTTT	CAISGTSGSTDTQYF
TRBJ2-7	-	many	TRBV28	TGTGCCAGCAGTTTGATAGCGCACAGCGGGTACGAGCAGTACTTC	CASSLIAHSGYEQYF
TRBJ1-4	-	few	TRBV10-3	TGTGCCATCAGTGAGTGGGCCGAAAAACTGTTTTTT	CAISEWAEKLFF
TRBJ1-1	-	many	TRBV18	TGTGCCAGCTCACCCGAGGGTTTGAGGAACACTGAAGCTTTCTTT	CASSPEGLRNTEAFF
TRBJ1-2	TRBD1	few	TRBV19	TGTGCCAGTAGTATGGGGACCGGGACAGGTTATGGCTACACCTTC	CASSMGTGTGYGYTF
TRBJ2-3	TRBD2	few	TRBV6-2/TRBV6-3	TGTGCCAGCGATAGTACTAGCGGGGGGCCCGCCCTCTATACGCAGTATTTT	CASDSTSGGPALYTQYF
TRBJ2-7	-	many	TRBV6-5	TGTGCCAGCAGTTGGGCCCGGGGCGACTACGAGCAGTACTTC	CASSWARGDYEQYF
TRBJ2-7	-	many	TRBV6-2/TRBV6-3	TGTGCCAGCAGAAGCCCCCGGCTAGCTCTCTCCGAGCAGTACTTC	CASRSPRLALSEQYF
TRBJ2-7	TRBD1	few	TRBV5-1	TGCGCCGGCCGGGACAGACTCGTTGGCGAGCAGTACTTC	CAGRDRLVGEQYF
TRBJ2-7	-	many	TRBV24-1	TGTGCCACCAGTGATCCCGGAACCGAGCAGTACTTC	CATSDPGTEQYF
TRBJ2-3	TRBD2	many	TRBV7-2	TGTGCCAGCAGCCGGACTAGCGGGAGGATAGATACGCAGTATTTT	CASSRTSGRIDTQYF
TRBJ2-7	-	-	TRBV19	TGTGCCAGTAGTATTGGAGTAGAGGAGCAGTACTTC	CASSIGVEEQYF
TRBJ2-1	TRBD2	-	TRBV5-1	TGCGCCAGCAGCCCCGGGACGGGGGGCAATGAGCAGTTCTTC	CASSPGTGGNEQFF
TRBJ1-5	TRBD1	few	TRBV7-2	TGTGCCAGCAGCGCGACAGGGGGCTTTCAGCCCCAGCATTTT	CASSATGGFQPQHF
TRBJ2-7	-	many	TRBV5-4	TGTGCCAGCAGCTTGAAAGGGATGGGGGAGCAGTACTTC	CASSLKGMGEQYF
TRBJ1-5	-	-	TRBV15	TGTGCCACCAGCAGAGAGGGTCCCCTTGGGGGCAATCAGCCCCAGCATTTT	CATSREGPLGGNQPQHF
TRBJ2-3	-	many	TRBV2	TGTGCCAGCAGCCCAACAGGGGATACGCAGTATTTT	CASSPTGDTQYF
TRBJ2-7	-	many	TRBV5-1	TGCGCCAGCAGCCGGGAGGACAGGAGGCCCTACGAGCAGTACTTC	CASSREDRRPYEQYF
TRBJ2-7	-	few	TRBV10-2	TGCGCCAGCAGTGGGACTCAACCCTCCTACGAGCAGTACTTC	CASSGTQPSYEQYF
TRBJ1-1	-	many	TRBV30	TGTGCCTGGAGTCCCGGACAGTTTTCGGGGGGGGAAGCTTTCTTT	CAWSPGQFSGGEAFF
TRBJ1-2	-	many	TRBV6-5	TGTGCCAGCAGTTCGGCCCCCGACTATGGCTACACCTTC	CASSSAPDYGYTF
TRBJ2-7	TRBD1	-	TRBV15	TGTGCCACCAGCAGGACAGGGCTAAACTACGAGCAGTACTTC	CATSRTGLNYEQYF
TRBJ2-5	TRBD1	-	TRBV5-4	TGTGCCAGCAGCCGGGGTACAGGGGGCGTAAAGACCCAGTACTTC	CASSRGTGGVKTQYF
TRBJ2-5	-	-	TRBV3-1	TGTGCCAGCAGTGGGAATTTCCAAGAGACCCAGTACTTC	CASSGNFQETQYF
TRBJ2-7	TRBD2	-	TRBV4-1	TGCGCCAGCAGCCAAGATTGGGCGGGGGGCGTTTTCTACGAGCAGTACTTC	CASSQDWAGGVFYEQYF
TRBJ1-2	TRBD1	few	TRBV14	TGTGCCAGCAGCCAAGCCCCCGGGGACAGACCCTTGAACTATGGCTACACCTTC	CASSQAPGDRPLNYGYTF
TRBJ2-7	-	few	TRBV11-2	TGTGCCAGTAAGGCGGGGGCCGCCTACGAGCAGTACTTC	CASKAGAAYEQYF
TRBJ2-1	TRBD2	-	TRBV7-6	TGTGCCAGCAGCTTGGAAAATCCAACTAGCGGGATGGGAAATGAGCAGTTCTTC	CASSLENPTSGMGNEQFF
TRBJ1-2	-	-	TRBV4-1	TGCGCCAGCAGCCAAGATGGCAGGGGTGGCTACACCTTC	CASSQDGRGGYTF
TRBJ2-7	-	many	TRBV12-3/TRBV12-4	TGTGCCAGCAGTCCCTTTACCGGACCGCAATTGCAGTACTTC	CASSPFTGPQLQYF
TRBJ2-7	-	-	TRBV20-1	TGCAGTGCCCCAACCTGGCTAGTCGGGTCCTACGAGCAGTACTTC	CSAPTWLVGSYEQYF
TRBJ2-1	-	-	TRBV7-8	TGTGCCAGCAGCTTAATACTAGTCCACAATGAGCAGTTCTTC	CASSLILVHNEQFF
TRBJ2-3	TRBD2	many	TRBV15	TGTGCCACCAGCAGGGGGACTAGCGGGAGGCCCACCACAGATACGCAGTATTTT	CATSRGTSGRPTTDTQYF
TRBJ1-3	-	-	TRBV19	TGTGCCAGTCGTAAATCCGACAGCCGCTCTGGAAACACCATATATTTT	CASRKSDSRSGNTIYF